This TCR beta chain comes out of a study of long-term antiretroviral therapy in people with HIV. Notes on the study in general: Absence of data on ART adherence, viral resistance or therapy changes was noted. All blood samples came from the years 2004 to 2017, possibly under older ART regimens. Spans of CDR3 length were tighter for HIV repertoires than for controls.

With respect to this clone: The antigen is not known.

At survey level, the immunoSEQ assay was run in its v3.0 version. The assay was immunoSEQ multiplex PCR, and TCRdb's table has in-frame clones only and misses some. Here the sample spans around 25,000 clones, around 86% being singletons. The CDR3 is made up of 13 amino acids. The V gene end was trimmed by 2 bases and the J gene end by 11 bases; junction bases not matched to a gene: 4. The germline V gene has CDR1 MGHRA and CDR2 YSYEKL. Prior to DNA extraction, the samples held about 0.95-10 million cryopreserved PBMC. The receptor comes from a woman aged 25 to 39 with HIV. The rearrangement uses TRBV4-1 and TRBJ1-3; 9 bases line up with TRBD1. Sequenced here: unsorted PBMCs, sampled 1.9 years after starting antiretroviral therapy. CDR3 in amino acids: CASSQIQGAAIYF. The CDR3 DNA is TGCGCCAGCAGCCAAATACAGGGGGCCGCCATATATTTT.